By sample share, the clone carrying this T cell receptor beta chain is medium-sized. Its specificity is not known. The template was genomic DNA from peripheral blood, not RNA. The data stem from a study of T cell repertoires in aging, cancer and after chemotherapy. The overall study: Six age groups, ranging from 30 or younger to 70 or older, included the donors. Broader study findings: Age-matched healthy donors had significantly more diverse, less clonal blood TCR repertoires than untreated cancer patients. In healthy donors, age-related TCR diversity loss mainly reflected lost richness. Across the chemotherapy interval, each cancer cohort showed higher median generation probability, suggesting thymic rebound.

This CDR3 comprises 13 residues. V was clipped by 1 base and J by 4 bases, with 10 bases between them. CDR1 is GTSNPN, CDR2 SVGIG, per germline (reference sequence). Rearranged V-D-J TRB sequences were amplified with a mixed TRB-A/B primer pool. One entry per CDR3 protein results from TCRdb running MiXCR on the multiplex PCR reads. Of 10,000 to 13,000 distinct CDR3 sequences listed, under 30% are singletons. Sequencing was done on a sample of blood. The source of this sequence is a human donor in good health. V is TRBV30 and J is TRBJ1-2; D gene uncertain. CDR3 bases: TGTGCCTGGAGTGAAGGGTATCTCTATGGCTACACCTTC. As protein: CAWSEGYLYGYTF.